This T cell receptor beta chain emerged from a study of shared clonotypes between healthy human individuals (dated by TCRdb to 2018 to 2021). Regarding the complete study: Three men and a couple of women, aged 18 to 49 years, made up the cohort. Per donor, three plates each were used for CD4 naive and CD4 memory, two for CD8 naive, and one for CD8 memory. The study deeply sequenced blood TCR repertoires of five healthy adults to estimate repertoire size and the extent of clonotype sharing between individuals. Different laboratories and diverse techniques were used to prepare libraries and sequence TCR repertoires, to increase sequencing depth and limit assay-specific biases. Per donor, leukapheresis produced somewhere between about 0.85 and 10 billion PBMCs. General findings and caveats noted by the study authors: Sampling was restricted to blood, and TCR repertoires in tissue are likely to differ from TCR repertoires in blood. The small number of donors limited the genetic and exposure-history diversity represented. Across several donors, roughly 5.1% of naive CD4, around 3.5% of naive CD8, 2% to 2.5% of memory CD4, and approximately 0.42% of memory CD8 clonotypes were shared. Based on pairwise subsampling, the degree of clonotype sharing among donors was expected to be affected by sequencing depth. Compared with non-shared clonotypes, clonotypes shared by all four sorted-subset donors had higher generation probabilities. Rarefaction of sorted-subset datasets indicated incomplete sequencing despite the large sequencing depth. Naive subsets generally had larger estimated clonotype richness than memory subsets.

Using the deep immunoSEQ assay, TCR CDR3 regions were amplified from genomic DNA by multiplex PCR. Extracted genomic DNA from each cell subset was distributed evenly across all wells of several immunoSEQ 96-well plates, and each plate was treated as a replicate. Each replicate PCR for sorted subsets received about 180 ng genomic DNA, equal to roughly 29,000 T cell genomes. Purified libraries were measured with a Qubit 3.0 fluorometer, size-checked on a Bioanalyzer 2100, and measured again with the KAPA Library Quantification kit. A separate single-read 150-cycle Illumina NextSeq 550 flow cell was used to sequence each immunoSEQ 96-well plate. The paper's data handling went like this. Because the immunoSEQ output included only junctional sequences and no quality scores, the filtering could not be the same as the filtering used for full-length reads. Sequences were annotated with PyIR, a Python wrapper for IgBLAST v1.9, and V/J genes and CDR3 were assigned using IMGT germline references. Reads with weak V/J assignments (E-value above 1e-6), missing CDR3, stop codons, out-of-frame junctions, or ambiguous translated residues were removed. V3J clonotypes were defined as sequences sharing the same inferred V gene, J gene, and CDR3 amino acid sequence. To compute the percentage overlap between repertoires, the number of shared unique clonotypes was divided by the size of the smaller repertoire. RTK rarefaction, the Chao1 estimator, and Recon v2.1 estimates of unobserved clonotypes were used to assess repertoire richness. Generation probabilities were computed with OLGA for all TCRbeta clonotypes obtained by the gDNA method from several donors. In its TCRdb copy, this immuneACCESS table keeps in-frame sequences only and misses some clones. Where compared with another copy, unresolved V genes explain less than half of these, and the others have no known cause. V and J calls and clone size are copied from that table; D and trimming were computed from the DNA. This sample has fewer than 3 million clones in its table, and around 92% of those were observed once. The top ten clones comprise around 0.4% of the sample.

Donors were healthy HIV-negative adults with no recently reported acute infections or vaccinations. Every donor was a Caucasian adult residing in Nashville, Tennessee, USA. CD4+ T cells were enriched by magnetic negative selection, after which naive cells were positively selected on CD45RA and the negative fraction was taken as the memory subset. Blood was collected by leukapheresis, and PBMCs were isolated by Ficoll-Histopaque density gradient centrifugation and then cryopreserved in liquid nitrogen vapor phase. Analytical flow cytometry was used to check the purity and quantity of each magnetically sorted T cell population. From each sorted fraction, genomic DNA was isolated and quantified by UV absorbance on a Nanodrop 2000c. The V and J ends are trimmed by 4 bases and 0 bases, leaving 7 bases between them. The germline V gene specifies SNHLY as CDR1 and FYNNEI as CDR2. The cysteine opens and the phenylalanine closes a CDR3 of 15 amino acids. Left in the record is the CDR3 DNA by itself, 45 bases read in frame from the first base.

The sample holds one count of this clone. Its antigen target is currently unknown. Base-call qualities are not available, and no considerably larger clone is one nucleotide away. This TCR was sampled from a man younger than 35 in good health. Some clones in this sample may be carry-over from other donors' samples. The V gene is TRBV2 and the J gene is TRBJ2-6; the D segment cannot be called with confidence. The specimen sequenced was naive CD4+ T cells from PBMCs. The meaning of the sample's cell subset or site label: CD45RA+ positively selected. The DNA sequence is TGTGCCAGCAGTGGATCGACCTCTGGGGCCAACGTCCTGACTTTC. Its product reads: CASSGSTSGANVLTF.